The present T cell receptor (beta chain) was sequenced within a study of post-analysis software for immune sequencing data. Study-level results: TRBV5-6, TRBV5-1 and TRBV20-1 belonged to a set of roughly 5 TRBV segments that were more frequent in patients than controls. By F measure, strong co-clustering occurred among samples prepared in the same batch. Normalized Chao1 diversity was significantly lower in multiple sclerosis patients than in controls.

This CDR3 comprises 16 residues. V was cut by 5 bases and J by 0 bases, with 15 bases left in between. CDR1 and CDR2 (germline): MNHNY, SVGAGI (reference sequence). This clonotype showed up just a few times. The target antigen is unknown. The authors incorporated unique molecular identifiers into the TCR beta cDNA libraries. MiXCR was run by TCRdb on the PCR reads, yielding one entry per CDR3 protein. The sample holds about 540,000 distinct CDR3 sequences, about a third seen once. The rearrangement links TRBV6-6 to TRBJ2-3; maybe TRBD2 (5 bases). This receptor was identified in a girl between 2 and 17 years old with multiple sclerosis. Source material: blood. CDR3 region: CASSLPGSTSTDTQYF. CDR3 coding DNA: TGTGCCAGCAGTCTCCCGGGGTCGACTAGCACAGATACGCAGTATTTT.